This entry lists 26 T cell receptor beta chains sequenced from one sample in a study of PD-1 blockade in classical Hodgkin lymphoma. Every patient had relapsed following autologous stem cell transplantation, and cohorts differed in brentuximab vedotin exposure. Using immunoSEQ multiplex PCR, the repertoire was profiled, and TCRdb retains in-frame clones only, with some absent. Of 35,000 to 45,000 clones in the sample, around 90% are singletons; the top ten hold approximately 7.5%. Sequencing used peripheral blood mononuclear cells (PBMCs), obtained before the second cycle of nivolumab. The receptors here all came from a human donor with classical Hodgkin lymphoma.

The J gene is TRBJ1-1, the V gene TRBV4-1; unclear D gene. The germline V and J ends were trimmed by 2 bases and 3 bases, with 13 bases remaining between them. CDR3 size: 15 residues. The germline V gene has CDR1 MGHRA and CDR2 YSYEKL. The CDR3 coding sequence is TGCGCCAGCAGCCAACCGATTCGCGGGGACACTGAAGCTTTCTTT. This translates into CASSQPIRGDTEAFF.

This clone was seen once. CDR3: CASSFSRRGTGELFF. The CDR3 DNA sequence: TGTGCCAGCAGTTTTAGTCGCCGAGGAACCGGGGAGCTGTTTTTT. V and J are TRBV11-2 and TRBJ2-2; no clear D gene. There are 15 residues in the CDR3. The V gene lost 6 bases and the J gene lost 5 bases, with 16 bases spanning the gap. Germline V gene data show CDR1 as SGHAT and CDR2 as FQNNGV. Full variable domain (outside the CDR3, taken from reference TRBV11-2 and TRBJ2-2): EAGVAQSPRYKIIEKRQSVAFWCNPISGHATLYWYQQILGQGPKLLIQFQNNGVVDDSQLPKDRFSAERLKGVDSTLKIQPAKLEDSAVYLCASSFSRRGTGELFFGEGSRLTVL.

The chain recombines TRBV4-1 with TRBJ2-5, with 13 nucleotides matching TRBD2. Germline lookup yields CDR1 MGHRA and CDR2 YSYEKL. V lost 0 bases, J lost 5 bases, and 3 bases stayed unmatched. The CDR3 is 16 amino acids. In nucleotides, the CDR3 is TGCGCCAGCAGCCAAGAACTAGCGGGAGGGTCGGAGACCCAGTACTTC. This encodes CASSQELAGGSETQYF.

The V gene is TRBV4-1, the J gene TRBJ2-7; D is unresolved. The CDR3 is made up of 16 amino acids. CDR1 and CDR2 from the germline V gene are MGHRA and YSYEKL. The V gene lost 0 bases and the J gene lost 1 base, with 13 bases spanning the gap. Written as DNA, the CDR3 is TGCGCCAGCAGCCAAGATACAGCGAGTGCGTCCTACGAGCAGTACTTC. This encodes CASSQDTASASYEQYF.

The gene calls are TRBV28 and TRBJ2-1; 7 nucleotides match TRBD1. The CDR3 consists of 17 residues. Germline V gene lookup returns CDR1 MDHEN and CDR2 SYDVKM. J lost 3 bases, V lost 4 bases, and 12 bases had no gene match. The CDR3 DNA follows: TGTGCCAGCAGTTACACAGGGGTCCTTAGCTTCTACAATGAGCAGTTCTTC. Translated, it gives CASSYTGVLSFYNEQFF. Drawing the rest from reference TRBV28 and TRBJ2-1, the complete variable domain is DVKVTQSSRYLVKRTGEKVFLECVQDMDHENMFWYRQDPGLGLRLIYFSYDVKMKEKGDIPEGYSVSREKKERFSLILESASTNQTSMYLCASSYTGVLSFYNEQFFGPGTRLTVL.

This clone was observed once. This sequence joins TRBV9 and TRBJ2-7, with 9 bases aligning to TRBD2. Germline trimming cut 0 bases from V and 3 bases from J; bases unmatched to any gene: 4. The CDR3 sequence is 15 residues long. Germline CDR1 SGDLS, CDR2 YYNGEE. CDR3: CASSVGSGSNYEQYF. Here the CDR3 DNA reads TGTGCCAGCAGCGTAGGTAGCGGGAGTAACTACGAGCAGTACTTC.

This sequence joins TRBV5-1 and TRBJ1-4; D is unclear. Looked up from germline, CDR1 is SGHRS and CDR2 is YFSETQ. This CDR3 has 17 residues. V was trimmed by 0 bases and J by 1 base, leaving 13 bases between them. The CDR3 sequence: CASSLGVIGLTNEKLFF. For the CDR3, the DNA is TGCGCCAGCAGCTTGGGGGTAATCGGGCTAACTAATGAAAAACTGTTTTTT.

This clone was counted a few times. This rearrangement joins TRBV6-5 to TRBJ2-2; D tentatively reads TRBD1 or TRBD2 (5 bases each). The CDR3 consists of 13 residues. The V and J ends lost 6 bases and 7 bases respectively, with 12 bases between them. The germline gives CDR1 MNHEY, CDR2 SVGAGI. CDR3 sequence: CASRVRGHGELFF. The DNA for the CDR3 is TGTGCCAGCAGGGTCCGGGGCCACGGGGAGCTGTTTTTT.

CDR3 region: CASSLGSGWGNEQYF. The DNA for the CDR3 is TGTGCCAGCAGTTTAGGCAGCGGATGGGGGAACGAGCAGTACTTC. V is TRBV27 and J is TRBJ2-7; D might be TRBD1 or TRBD2, each matching 5 bases. Trimming left V 2 bases short and J 5 bases short, with 16 bases between. The CDR3 spans 15 residues. Germline V gene data show CDR1 as MNHEY and CDR2 as SMNVEV (reference sequence).

The rearrangement links TRBV5-1 to TRBJ1-3; no clear D gene. CDR3 length equals 16 residues. V was cut by 0 bases and J by 1 base, with 11 bases left in between. Germline-derived CDR1 and CDR2 are SGHRS and YFSETQ. The CDR3 DNA reads TGCGCCAGCAGCTTGGGCCGTCCCGCGTCTGGAAACACCATATATTTT. Translation gives CASSLGRPASGNTIYF. Full variable domain (remainder filled in from reference TRBV5-1 and TRBJ1-3): KAGVTQTPRYLIKTRGQQVTLSCSPISGHRSVSWYQQTPGQGLQFLFEYFSETQRNKGNFPGRFSGRQFSNSRSEMNVSTLELGDSALYLCASSLGRPASGNTIYFGEGSWLTVV.

The chain uses TRBV6-9 and TRBJ2-7; TRBD1 agrees at 9 bases. From germline, CDR1 is MNHGY and CDR2 SVAAGI. This CDR3 comprises 13 residues. Unmatched junction bases numbered 6, after V lost 8 bases and J lost 4 bases. This CDR3 reads CASGGTGPYEQYF. DNA for the CDR3: TGTGCCAGCGGGGGGACAGGGCCTTACGAGCAGTACTTC.

The chain combines TRBV27 with TRBJ1-4; 8 bases fit TRBD1. The CDR3 is 16 residues long. The V gene's germline CDR1 is MNHEY and CDR2 SMNVEV (reference sequence). V was clipped by 2 bases and J by 4 bases; unmatched bases: 6. CDR3 sequence: CASSLREDRGNEKLFF. The CDR3 coding sequence is TGTGCCAGCAGTTTACGGGAAGACAGGGGTAATGAAAAACTGTTTTTT.

The J gene is TRBJ2-1, the V gene TRBV2; 9 nucleotides match TRBD1. There are 15 residues in the CDR3. CDR1 is SNHLY and CDR2 is FYNNEI in the germline V gene. Trimming at V came to 7 bases and at J to 8 bases, leaving 12 bases not matched to a gene. CDR3 DNA sequence: TGTGCCAGCAAGTCCTCCGGGACAGGGTGGCATGAGCAGTTCTTC. This sequence encodes CASKSSGTGWHEQFF.

The gene calls are TRBV7-3 and TRBJ2-1, with a tentative D call TRBD1 (6 bases). Looked up from germline, CDR1 is SGHTA and CDR2 is FQGTGA. Trimming pared 4 bases from V and 6 bases from J, leaving 10 bases between. The length of the CDR3 is 13 residues. The CDR3 DNA sequence: TGTGCCAGCAGCTACGTGACAGGCAATGAGCAGTTCTTC. Translation gives CASSYVTGNEQFF.

The V call is TRBV7-9, the J call TRBJ1-1, with 7 bases that match TRBD1. The germline gives CDR1 SEHNR, CDR2 FQNEAQ (reference sequence). The CDR3 consists of 12 residues. The J segment lost 5 bases and the V segment lost 5 bases, leaving 2 bases of the junction unmatched. For the CDR3, the DNA is TGTGCCAGCAGCCACAGGGGAACTGAAGCTTTCTTT. Amino acids: CASSHRGTEAFF.

In its sample, this clone was seen a few times. This chain links TRBV15 with TRBJ1-1; TRBD1 matches 8 bases. V dropped 3 bases and J dropped 4; count of bases not matched to a gene: 7. The CDR3 is made up of 15 amino acids. Germline CDR1 LNHNV, CDR2 YYDKDF (reference sequence). CDR3 in DNA: TGTGCCACCAGCAGCGAAGGACAGGGCATCACTGAAGCTTTCTTT. Translation: CATSSEGQGITEAFF.

The chain joins TRBV6-6 to TRBJ1-2; D is unresolved. Germline V gene sequence: CDR1 MNHNY, CDR2 SVGAGI (reference sequence). The CDR3 sequence is 14 residues long. The germline V and J ends were trimmed by 5 bases and 3 bases, with 13 bases remaining between them. This CDR3 is CASSPSLGHYGYTF. CDR3 bases: TGTGCCAGCAGTCCCTCGTTAGGGCACTATGGCTACACCTTC.

Notes on this clone: One end of the junction fails to match germline, which may point to a read error. The rearrangement joins TRBV12-5 to TRBJ2-4, with TRBD2 matching 13 bases. This CDR3 spans 17 amino acids. Germline lookup yields CDR1 LGHNT and CDR2 FRNRAP. The CDR3 is CASGLVTSGRASLKFNF. The CDR3 coding sequence is TGTGCTAGTGGTTTGGTAACTAGCGGGAGGGCCTCGCTAAAGTTCAACTTC.

The chain has TRBV5-1 and TRBJ1-1; D not certain. The V gene lost 4 bases and the J gene lost 3 bases, with 10 bases spanning the gap. Per the germline V gene, CDR1 is SGHRS and CDR2 is YFSETQ. CDR3 length equals 13 residues. The CDR3 DNA sequence: TGCGCCAGCAGCCAGACCCTGGACACTGAAGCTTTCTTT. This sequence encodes CASSQTLDTEAFF.

The CDR3 sequence is CASSYGKIGTPNEQFF. The CDR3 DNA reads TGTGCCAGCAGTTACGGAAAGATCGGGACACCTAATGAGCAGTTCTTC. V usage is TRBV6-5 and J usage is TRBJ2-1; TRBD1 is a possible D gene (6 bases). Germline CDR1 reads MNHEY; CDR2 reads SVGAGI. The ends were cut back, 2 bases at V and 7 bases at J, with 18 bases in the middle. The CDR3 has 16 amino acids.

The V and J genes are TRBV13 and TRBJ2-5; D not certain. Germline CDR1 reads PRHDT; CDR2 reads FYEKMQ (reference sequence). The V end was cut by 5 bases, the J end by 5 bases, with 18 bases between. The CDR3 totals 15 residues. The CDR3 DNA reads TGTGCCAGCAGCCAGGCACTTGATCGGTTTGAGACCCAGTACTTC. Translated, it gives CASSQALDRFETQYF.

The V and J genes are TRBV30 and TRBJ1-5, with D unclear. The V end lost 0 bases, the J end lost 4 bases, and 7 bases lay between the germline ends. Germline CDR1 is GTSNPN and CDR2 is SVGIG (reference sequence). CDR3 length equals 13 residues. The DNA for the CDR3 is TGTGCCTGGAGTGTAAACCGGAATCAGCCCCAGCATTTT. Translated, it gives CAWSVNRNQPQHF.

In the case of this clone: One end of the junction is discordant with germline, which a read error may explain. V gene TRBV7-7 combines with J gene TRBJ2-7; 9 nucleotides line up with TRBD2. Germline-derived CDR1 and CDR2 are SSHAT and FNYEAQ (reference sequence). This CDR3 region has 19 residues. The DNA for the CDR3 is TGTGCTAGCAGCAACCCGGGACCTTTAGCGGAGCGGGAGGACTACGAGCAGTACTTC. Protein: CASSNPGPLAEREDYEQYF. The whole variable domain, filled in from reference TRBV7-7 and TRBJ2-7, reads GAGVSQSPRYKVTKRGQDVTLRCDPISSHATLYWYQQALGQGPEFLTYFNYEAQPDKSGLPSDRFSAERPEGSISTLTIQRTEQRDSAMYRCASSNPGPLAEREDYEQYFGPGTRLTVT.

This clone was observed once. V usage is TRBV15 and J usage is TRBJ2-6; D uncertain. The CDR3 runs to 13 residues. In germline, CDR1 is LNHNV, CDR2 YYDKDF (reference sequence). Trimming left V 5 bases short and J 3 bases short, with 5 bases between. The CDR3 spells CATSVIGANVLTF. Written as DNA, the CDR3 is TGTGCCACCAGCGTAATTGGGGCCAACGTCCTGACTTTC.

The rearrangement links TRBV5-1 to TRBJ2-2, with TRBD2 matching over 8 bases. From germline, CDR1 is SGHRS and CDR2 YFSETQ. The CDR3 is 15 residues long. J was trimmed by 0 bases and V by 4 bases; bases with no gene match: 2. CDR3 in DNA: TGCGCCAGCAGCGTTAGCGGGACGAACACCGGGGAGCTGTTTTTT. Translated: CASSVSGTNTGELFF.

This clone came up a few times. The rearrangement joins TRBV6-6 to TRBJ2-6, with unresolved D. V was cut by 6 bases and J by 0 bases, with 9 bases left in between. The length of the CDR3 is 15 residues. CDR1 and CDR2 from the germline V gene are MNHNY and SVGAGI (reference sequence). The CDR3 loop is CASSRVGSGANVLTF. The CDR3 nucleotides read TGTGCCAGCAGCCGTGTGGGCTCTGGGGCCAACGTCCTGACTTTC.